A selection of T cell receptor beta chains follows, all from one sample in a study of blood T cell repertoires in COVID-19. Assay: immunoSEQ multiplex PCR; the TCRdb copy retains only in-frame clones and omits some. The table records 200,000 or so clones, 65% to 85% of them present only once. Input material: PBMCs or T cells enriched from blood (not recorded which). Receptors originate from a man aged 35 to 55 who had recovered from COVID-19. Each CDR3 is given with its conserved first and last residue. Each record gives: V gene, D gene, clone size, J gene, CDR3 protein, CDR3 DNA. The D gene is left open where the match is weak. A row's size may be missing; if present it is once, few, many or a size class.

V: TRBV15; D: .; size: .; J: TRBJ1-1; CDR3: CATTQEGNTEAFF; DNA: TGTGCCACCACCCAGGAGGGGAACACTGAAGCTTTCTTT
V: TRBV24-1; D: TRBD1; size: .; J: TRBJ2-2; CDR3: CATSDSDRGLARPGELFF; DNA: TGTGCCACCAGTGATTCGGACAGGGGCTTAGCGAGACCCGGGGAGCTGTTTTTT
V: TRBV28; D: .; size: .; J: TRBJ1-2; CDR3: CASSLGGGGNYGYTF; DNA: TGTGCCAGCAGTTTAGGGGGCGGTGGGAACTATGGCTACACCTTC
V: TRBV3-1/TRBV3-2; D: .; size: .; J: TRBJ1-2; CDR3: CASSQDVGQGGYTF; DNA: TGTGCCAGCAGCCAAGACGTAGGGCAGGGGGGCTACACCTTC
V: TRBV9; D: .; size: .; J: TRBJ2-1; CDR3: CASSPKPLTGQRGNEQFF; DNA: TGTGCCAGCAGCCCTAAGCCCCTTACCGGCCAGCGCGGGAATGAGCAGTTCTTC
V: TRBV4-1; D: .; size: .; J: TRBJ1-1; CDR3: CASSQGGNTEAFF; DNA: TGCGCCAGCAGCCAAGGCGGTAACACTGAAGCTTTCTTT
V: TRBV30; D: .; size: .; J: TRBJ2-1; CDR3: CAWSVVSVGNEQFF; DNA: TGTGCCTGGAGTGTCGTAAGCGTCGGCAATGAGCAGTTCTTC
V: TRBV4-3; D: TRBD1; size: .; J: TRBJ1-2; CDR3: CASSQEGRTGLRFNTF; DNA: TGCGCCAGCAGCCAAGAAGGGAGGACAGGGCTTCGATTTAACACCTTC
V: TRBV10-3; D: TRBD1; size: .; J: TRBJ1-2; CDR3: CAISKQQGSYGYTF; DNA: TGTGCCATCAGTAAACAACAGGGGAGCTATGGCTACACCTTC
V: TRBV2; D: TRBD2; size: .; J: TRBJ2-1; CDR3: CASIAPSRGGKIDEQFF; DNA: TGTGCCAGCATCGCACCGTCTCGGGGGGGCAAGATCGATGAGCAGTTCTTC
V: TRBV5-1; D: TRBD1; size: .; J: TRBJ2-5; CDR3: CASSLWGSAGGDQETQYF; DNA: TGCGCCAGCAGCTTGTGGGGTTCTGCAGGGGGAGATCAAGAGACCCAGTACTTC
V: TRBV4-1; D: .; size: .; J: TRBJ2-7; CDR3: CASSQVGPGEQYF; DNA: TGCGCCAGCAGCCAAGTAGGTCCGGGCGAGCAGTACTTC
V: TRBV4-2; D: .; size: few; J: TRBJ2-1; CDR3: CASSPGEDEQFF; DNA: TGTGCCAGCAGCCCCGGGGAGGATGAGCAGTTCTTC
V: TRBV7-3; D: .; size: once; J: TRBJ2-7; CDR3: CASSLADGSYEQYF; DNA: TGTGCCAGCAGCTTAGCCGACGGGTCCTACGAGCAGTACTTC
V: TRBV11-2; D: TRBD1; size: .; J: TRBJ2-1; CDR3: CASSFSPGDRSSYNEQFF; DNA: TGTGCCAGCAGCTTTTCCCCGGGGGACAGGAGCTCCTACAATGAGCAGTTCTTC
V: TRBV4-2; D: .; size: once; J: TRBJ1-6; CDR3: CASSPDLRGFQKSSYNSPLHF; DNA: TGTGCCAGCAGCCCAGACTTACGGGGGTTCCAAAAAAGCTCCTATAATTCACCCCTCCACTTT
V: TRBV11-2; D: TRBD1; size: once; J: TRBJ2-5; CDR3: CASSPLSRDRLEETQYF; DNA: TGTGCCAGCAGTCCCCTATCCCGGGACAGATTAGAAGAGACCCAGTACTTC
V: TRBV6-5; D: .; size: .; J: TRBJ1-2; CDR3: CASSYSGRTYGYTF; DNA: TGTGCCAGCAGTTACTCTGGACGGACATATGGCTACACCTTC
V: TRBV6-6; D: .; size: .; J: TRBJ1-4; CDR3: CASSTQGFATNEKLFF; DNA: TGTGCCAGCAGTACACAGGGATTTGCAACTAATGAAAAACTGTTTTTT
V: TRBV28; D: .; size: .; J: TRBJ1-2; CDR3: CASTDRAAYGYTF; DNA: TGTGCCAGCACCGACAGAGCCGCCTATGGCTACACCTTC
V: TRBV9; D: .; size: .; J: TRBJ2-2; CDR3: CASSPPRAGATGELFF; DNA: TGTGCCAGCAGCCCACCGCGGGCGGGGGCGACCGGGGAGCTGTTTTTT
V: TRBV7-2; D: .; size: .; J: TRBJ2-3; CDR3: CASSLVAGRDTQYF; DNA: TGTGCCAGCAGCTTAGTCGCAGGGAGGGATACGCAGTATTTT
V: TRBV5-1; D: TRBD1; size: .; J: TRBJ1-1; CDR3: CASSPGQGMGTEAFF; DNA: TGCGCCAGCAGCCCGGGACAGGGCATGGGGACTGAAGCTTTCTTT
V: TRBV19; D: TRBD1; size: .; J: TRBJ1-4; CDR3: CASGQVWEKLFF; DNA: TGTGCCAGTGGACAGGTTTGGGAAAAACTGTTTTTT
V: TRBV19; D: .; size: once; J: TRBJ1-6; CDR3: CASSAGTRGMAPLHF; DNA: TGTGCCAGTAGTGCCGGGACACGGGGTATGGCACCCCTCCACTTT
V: TRBV18; D: .; size: .; J: TRBJ1-4; CDR3: CASSPRGGNEKLFF; DNA: TGTGCCAGCTCACCACGAGGAGGTAATGAAAAACTGTTTTTT
V: TRBV18; D: TRBD1; size: .; J: TRBJ1-5; CDR3: CASSRAGTGSNQPQHF; DNA: TGTGCCAGCTCACGAGCCGGGACAGGGAGCAATCAGCCCCAGCATTTT
V: TRBV28; D: TRBD1; size: .; J: TRBJ1-2; CDR3: CASSSPDRGGYTF; DNA: TGTGCCAGCAGTTCCCCAGACAGGGGGGGCTACACCTTC